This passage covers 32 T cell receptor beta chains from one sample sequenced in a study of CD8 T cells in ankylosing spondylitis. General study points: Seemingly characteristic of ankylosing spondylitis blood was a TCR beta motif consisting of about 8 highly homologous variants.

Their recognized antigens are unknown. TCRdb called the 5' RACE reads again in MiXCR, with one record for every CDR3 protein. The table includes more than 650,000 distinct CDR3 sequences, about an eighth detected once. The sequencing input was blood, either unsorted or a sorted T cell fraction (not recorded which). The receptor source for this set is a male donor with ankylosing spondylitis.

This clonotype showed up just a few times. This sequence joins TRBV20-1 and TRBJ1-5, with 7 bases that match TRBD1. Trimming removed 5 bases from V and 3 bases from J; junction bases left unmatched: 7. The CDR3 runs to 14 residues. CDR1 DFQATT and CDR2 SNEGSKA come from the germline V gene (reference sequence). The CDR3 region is CSAQPGTDNQPQHF. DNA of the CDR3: TGCAGTGCTCAGCCTGGGACAGACAATCAGCCCCAGCATTTT.

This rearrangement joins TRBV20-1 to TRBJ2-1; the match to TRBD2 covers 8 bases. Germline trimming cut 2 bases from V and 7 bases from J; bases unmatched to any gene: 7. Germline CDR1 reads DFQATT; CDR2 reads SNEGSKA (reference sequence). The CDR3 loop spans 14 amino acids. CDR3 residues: CSARSGTSRNEQFF. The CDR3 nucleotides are TGCAGTGCTAGAAGCGGGACTAGTAGGAATGAGCAGTTCTTC.

The CDR3 sequence is CASRRFWGIQETQYF. The CDR3 DNA reads as TGTGCCAGCAGAAGGTTTTGGGGAATCCAAGAGACCCAGTACTTC. The chain has TRBV6-2 or TRBV6-3 and TRBJ2-5; D uncertain. V lost 6 bases to trimming and J lost 1 base, with 15 bases between them. Germline assignment: CDR1 MNHEY and CDR2 SVGEGT. The CDR3 is 15 residues long.

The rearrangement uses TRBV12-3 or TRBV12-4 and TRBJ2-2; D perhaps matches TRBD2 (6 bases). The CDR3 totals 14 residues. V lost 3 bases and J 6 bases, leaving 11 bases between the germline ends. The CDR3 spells CASSFPERAGELFF. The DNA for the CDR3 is TGTGCCAGCAGTTTTCCCGAGCGGGCCGGGGAGCTGTTTTTT.

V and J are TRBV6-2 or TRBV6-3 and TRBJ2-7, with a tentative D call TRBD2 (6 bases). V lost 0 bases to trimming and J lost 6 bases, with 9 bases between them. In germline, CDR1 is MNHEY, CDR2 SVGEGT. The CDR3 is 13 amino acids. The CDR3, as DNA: TGTGCCAGCAGTTACTCTCGGGGGTCCGAGCAGTACTTC. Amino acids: CASSYSRGSEQYF.

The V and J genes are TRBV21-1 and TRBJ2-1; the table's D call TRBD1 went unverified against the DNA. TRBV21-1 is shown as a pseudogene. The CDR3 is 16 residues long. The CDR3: CASSKNGHPSYNEQFF. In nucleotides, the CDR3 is TGTGCCAGCAGCAAGAATGGGCACCCCTCCTACAATGAGCAGTTCTTC.

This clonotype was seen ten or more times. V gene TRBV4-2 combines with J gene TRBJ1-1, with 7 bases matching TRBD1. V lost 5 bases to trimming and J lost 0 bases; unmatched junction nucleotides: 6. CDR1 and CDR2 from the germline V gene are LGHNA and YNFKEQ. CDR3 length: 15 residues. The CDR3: CASSVAGGLNTEAFF. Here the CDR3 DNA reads TGTGCCAGCAGCGTCGCAGGGGGGTTGAACACTGAAGCTTTCTTT.

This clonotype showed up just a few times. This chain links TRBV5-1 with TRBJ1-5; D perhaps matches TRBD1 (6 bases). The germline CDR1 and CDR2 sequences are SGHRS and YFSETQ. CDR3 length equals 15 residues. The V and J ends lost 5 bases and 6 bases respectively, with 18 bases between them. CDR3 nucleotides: TGCGCCAGCAGAGAGGGGACAACAATGGCTCAGCCCCAGCATTTT. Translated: CASREGTTMAQPQHF.

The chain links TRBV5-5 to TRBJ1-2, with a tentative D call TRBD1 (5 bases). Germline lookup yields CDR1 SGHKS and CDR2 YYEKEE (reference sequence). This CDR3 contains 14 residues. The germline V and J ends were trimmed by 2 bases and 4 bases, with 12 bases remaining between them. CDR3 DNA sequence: TGTGCCAGCAGCTTATACCAGGGTCCCTATGGCTACACCTTC. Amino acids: CASSLYQGPYGYTF.

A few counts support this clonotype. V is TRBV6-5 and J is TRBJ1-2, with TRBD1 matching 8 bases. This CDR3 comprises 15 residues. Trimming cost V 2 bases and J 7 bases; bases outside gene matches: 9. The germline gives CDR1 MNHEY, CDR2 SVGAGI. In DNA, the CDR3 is TGTGCCAGCAGTTACGGGGGAGGGACAGGCCTTGGCTACACCTTC. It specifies CASSYGGGTGLGYTF.

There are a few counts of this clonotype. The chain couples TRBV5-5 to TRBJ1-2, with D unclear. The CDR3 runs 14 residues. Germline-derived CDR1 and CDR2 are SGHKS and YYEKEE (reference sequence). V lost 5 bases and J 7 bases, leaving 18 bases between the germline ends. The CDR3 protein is CASRAFSREGGYTF. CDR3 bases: TGTGCCAGCAGGGCCTTTTCCCGAGAGGGTGGCTACACCTTC.

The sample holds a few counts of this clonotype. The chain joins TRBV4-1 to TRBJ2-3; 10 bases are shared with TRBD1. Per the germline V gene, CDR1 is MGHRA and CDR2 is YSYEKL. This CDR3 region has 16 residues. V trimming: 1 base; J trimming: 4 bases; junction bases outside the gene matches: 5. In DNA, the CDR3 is TGCGCCAGCAGCCAAGTGACAGGGGGCTTCTCAGATACGCAGTATTTT. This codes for CASSQVTGGFSDTQYF.

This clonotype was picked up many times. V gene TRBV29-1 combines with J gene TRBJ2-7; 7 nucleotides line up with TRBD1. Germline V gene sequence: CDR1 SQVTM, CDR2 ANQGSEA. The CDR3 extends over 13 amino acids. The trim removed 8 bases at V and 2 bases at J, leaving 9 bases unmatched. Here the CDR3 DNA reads TGCAGCTCAAGACAGGGTTCGACCTACGAGCAGTACTTC. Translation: CSSRQGSTYEQYF.

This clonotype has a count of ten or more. The CDR3 region has the DNA TGTGCCAGCAGTCCCCAGGGGGCAAATCAGCCCCAGCATTTT. The encoded protein is CASSPQGANQPQHF. The chain joins TRBV18 to TRBJ1-5; 8 bases fit TRBD1. Trimming took 8 bases from V and 4 from J; bases not matched to a gene: 7. The CDR3 covers 14 residues. The V gene's germline CDR1 is KGHSH and CDR2 LQKENI.

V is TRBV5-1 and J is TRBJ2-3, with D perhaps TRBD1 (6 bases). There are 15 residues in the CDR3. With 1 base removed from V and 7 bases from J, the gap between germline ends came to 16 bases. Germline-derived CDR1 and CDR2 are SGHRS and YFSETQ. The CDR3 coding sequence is TGCGCCAGCAGCTTGATCAGGGGCTATGGAAATACGCAGTATTTT. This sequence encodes CASSLIRGYGNTQYF. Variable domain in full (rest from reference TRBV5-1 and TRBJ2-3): KAGVTQTPRYLIKTRGQQVTLSCSPISGHRSVSWYQQTPGQGLQFLFEYFSETQRNKGNFPGRFSGRQFSNSRSEMNVSTLELGDSALYLCASSLIRGYGNTQYFGPGTRLTVL.

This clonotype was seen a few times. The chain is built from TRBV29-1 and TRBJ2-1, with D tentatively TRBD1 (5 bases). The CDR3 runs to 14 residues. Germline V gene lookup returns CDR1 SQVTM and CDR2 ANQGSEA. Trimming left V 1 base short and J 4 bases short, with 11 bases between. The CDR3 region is CSVEGRTPYNEQFF. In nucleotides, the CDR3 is TGCAGCGTTGAAGGCCGGACACCTTACAATGAGCAGTTCTTC.

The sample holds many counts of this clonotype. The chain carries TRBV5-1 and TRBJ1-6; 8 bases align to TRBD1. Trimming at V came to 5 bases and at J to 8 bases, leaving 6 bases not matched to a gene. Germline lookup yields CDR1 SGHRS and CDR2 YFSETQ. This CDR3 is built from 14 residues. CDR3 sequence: CASRRLGQDSPLHF. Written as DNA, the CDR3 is TGCGCCAGCAGGAGGTTGGGACAGGATTCACCCCTCCACTTT.

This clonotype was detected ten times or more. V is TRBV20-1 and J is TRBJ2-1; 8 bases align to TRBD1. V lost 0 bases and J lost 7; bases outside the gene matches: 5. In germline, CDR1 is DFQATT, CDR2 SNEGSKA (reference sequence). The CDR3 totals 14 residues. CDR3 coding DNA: TGCAGTGCTAGAGATGGACAGGGAATGAATGAGCAGTTCTTC. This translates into CSARDGQGMNEQFF.

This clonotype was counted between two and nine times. CDR3 sequence (DNA): TGCGCCAGCCACAACCTCCCCGGGACTACGACGCAGTATTTT. It yields the protein CASHNLPGTTTQYF. V usage is TRBV5-1 and J usage is TRBJ2-3; TRBD2 matches 7 bases. Germline V gene data show CDR1 as SGHRS and CDR2 as YFSETQ. After removal of 7 bases from V and 9 bases from J, the junction contained 14 bases not matched to a gene. The CDR3 is made up of 14 amino acids.

CDR3 DNA: TGTGCCAGCAGTTACTCCATCTACGAGCAGTACTTC. Protein sequence: CASSYSIYEQYF. This rearrangement joins TRBV6-2 or TRBV6-3 to TRBJ2-7; D unclear. The CDR3 has 12 amino acids. Germline CDR1 reads MNHEY; CDR2 reads SVGEGT. The V gene lost 0 bases and the J gene lost 3 bases, with 3 bases spanning the gap.

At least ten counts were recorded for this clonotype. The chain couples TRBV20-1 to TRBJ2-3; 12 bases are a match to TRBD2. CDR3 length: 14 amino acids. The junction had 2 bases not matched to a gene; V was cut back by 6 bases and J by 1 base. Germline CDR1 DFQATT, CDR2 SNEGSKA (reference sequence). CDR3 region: CSARTSGGTDTQYF. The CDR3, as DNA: TGCAGTGCCCGGACTAGCGGGGGCACAGATACGCAGTATTTT.

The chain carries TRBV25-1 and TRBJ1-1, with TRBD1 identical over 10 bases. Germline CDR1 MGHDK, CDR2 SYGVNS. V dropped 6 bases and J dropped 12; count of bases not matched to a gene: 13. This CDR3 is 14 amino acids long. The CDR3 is CASSARDRGTRTFF. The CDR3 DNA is TGTGCCAGCAGCGCCCGGGACAGGGGTACAAGAACTTTCTTT.

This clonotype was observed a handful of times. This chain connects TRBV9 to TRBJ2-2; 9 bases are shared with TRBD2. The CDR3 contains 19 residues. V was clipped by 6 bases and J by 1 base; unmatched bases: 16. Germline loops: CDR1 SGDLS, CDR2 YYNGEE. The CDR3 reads CASTPIRASGNQNTGELFF. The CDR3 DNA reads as TGTGCCAGCACCCCCATCAGGGCTAGCGGGAATCAGAACACCGGGGAGCTGTTTTTT.

CDR3 amino acids: CASSPGTVGLSLHF. The CDR3 DNA reads as TGTGCCAGCAGCCCCGGGACAGTCGGACTTTCCCTCCACTTT. V is TRBV7-2 and J is TRBJ1-6; 7 bases fit TRBD1. The trim removed 5 bases at V and 14 bases at J, leaving 12 bases unmatched. Germline V gene lookup returns CDR1 SGHTA and CDR2 FQGNSA. This CDR3 has 14 residues.

CDR3 protein: CSAPTGADTQYF. As DNA, the CDR3 is TGCAGTGCTCCTACTGGGGCAGATACGCAGTATTTT. The chain recombines TRBV20-1 with TRBJ2-3; no definite D call. Trimming took off 5 bases at V and 4 bases at J, with 10 bases between the two ends. Per germline, CDR1 DFQATT and CDR2 SNEGSKA (reference sequence). CDR3 length: 12 residues.

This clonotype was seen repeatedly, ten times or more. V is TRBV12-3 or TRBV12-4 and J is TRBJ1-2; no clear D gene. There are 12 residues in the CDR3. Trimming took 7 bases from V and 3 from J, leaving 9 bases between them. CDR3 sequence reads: CASTSRHYGYTF. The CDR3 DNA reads TGTGCCAGCACGAGTCGCCACTATGGCTACACCTTC.

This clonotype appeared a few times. The CDR3 is CASSPRSYTEAFF. DNA for the CDR3: TGTGCCAGCAGTCCCCGGTCTTACACTGAAGCTTTCTTT. The V gene is TRBV6-1, the J gene TRBJ1-1; D not resolved. Trimming stripped 5 bases from V and 3 bases from J, with 10 bases between. Germline V lookup: CDR1 MNHNS, CDR2 SASEGT. The CDR3 contains 13 residues.

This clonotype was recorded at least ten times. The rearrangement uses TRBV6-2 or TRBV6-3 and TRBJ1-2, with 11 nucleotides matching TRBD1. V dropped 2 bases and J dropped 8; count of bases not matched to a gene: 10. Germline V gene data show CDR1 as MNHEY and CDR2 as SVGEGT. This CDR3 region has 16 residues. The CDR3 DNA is TGTGCCAGCAGTTACAGGTGGACAGGGGGCAGTGGAGGCTACACCTTC. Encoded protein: CASSYRWTGGSGGYTF.

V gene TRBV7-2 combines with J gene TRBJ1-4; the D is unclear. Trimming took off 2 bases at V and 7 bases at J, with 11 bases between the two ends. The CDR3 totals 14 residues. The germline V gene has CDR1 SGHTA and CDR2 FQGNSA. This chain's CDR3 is CASSLQLRAEKLFF. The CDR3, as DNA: TGTGCCAGCAGCTTACAACTGAGAGCTGAAAAACTGTTTTTT. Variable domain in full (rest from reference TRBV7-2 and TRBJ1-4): GAGVSQSPSNKVTEKGKDVELRCDPISGHTALYWYRQSLGQGLEFLIYFQGNSAPDKSGLPSDRFSAERTGGSVSTLTIQRTQQEDSAVYLCASSLQLRAEKLFFGSGTQLSVL.

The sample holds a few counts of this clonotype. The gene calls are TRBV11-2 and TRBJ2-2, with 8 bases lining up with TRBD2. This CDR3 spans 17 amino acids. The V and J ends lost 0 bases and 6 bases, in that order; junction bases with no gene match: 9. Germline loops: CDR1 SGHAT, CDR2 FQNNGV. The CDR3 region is CASSLDIAGTYSGELFF. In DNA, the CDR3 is TGTGCCAGCAGCTTAGACATAGCGGGGACGTATTCCGGGGAGCTGTTTTTT.

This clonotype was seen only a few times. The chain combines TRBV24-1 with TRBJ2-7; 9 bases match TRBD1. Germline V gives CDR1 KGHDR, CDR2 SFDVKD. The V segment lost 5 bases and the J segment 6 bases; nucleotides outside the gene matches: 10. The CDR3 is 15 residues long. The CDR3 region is CATSAGDRDFPEQYF. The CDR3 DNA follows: TGTGCCACCAGTGCTGGGGACAGGGATTTCCCCGAGCAGTACTTC.

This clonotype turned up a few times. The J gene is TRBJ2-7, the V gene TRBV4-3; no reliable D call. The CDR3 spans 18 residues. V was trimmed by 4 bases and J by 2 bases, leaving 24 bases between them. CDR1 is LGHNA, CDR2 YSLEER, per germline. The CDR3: CASSREIQIGPLAYEQYF. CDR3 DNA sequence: TGCGCCAGCAGCCGCGAGATCCAGATCGGACCGTTGGCCTACGAGCAGTACTTC.